This T cell receptor beta chain was identified in a study of CD8+ T cells in alopecia areata. Investigators isolated RNA and reverse transcribed it into cDNA to act as the sequencing template. The repertoire was sequenced with immunoSEQ multiplex PCR; TCRdb's copy has only in-frame clones and lacks some. The data hold about 150,000 clones, with about three fifths observed a single time. The CDR3 has 14 residues. Germline CDR1 and CDR2: SQVTM and ANQGSEA. Deletions cut 1 base from V and 4 bases from J, with 13 bases between. Study results and limitations: Tofacitinib significantly lowered scalp clonality and expanded CD8+ clones among the top 100.

This clone was seen a single time. What it binds is not known. The treatment: oral pan-JAK inhibitor, 5-10 mg twice daily. Patients with alopecia areata provided lesional scalp punch biopsies as well as peripheral blood. The V and J genes are TRBV29-1 and TRBJ2-5; no reliable D call. The sequence was obtained from a human donor with alopecia areata. Sequencing used CD4+ T cells sorted from blood, obtained at week 4, from a patient treated with tofacitinib. In nucleotides, the CDR3 is TGCAGCGTTGAAGGTCGGCGAGTTTCAGAGACCCAGTACTTC. Translation gives CSVEGRRVSETQYF.